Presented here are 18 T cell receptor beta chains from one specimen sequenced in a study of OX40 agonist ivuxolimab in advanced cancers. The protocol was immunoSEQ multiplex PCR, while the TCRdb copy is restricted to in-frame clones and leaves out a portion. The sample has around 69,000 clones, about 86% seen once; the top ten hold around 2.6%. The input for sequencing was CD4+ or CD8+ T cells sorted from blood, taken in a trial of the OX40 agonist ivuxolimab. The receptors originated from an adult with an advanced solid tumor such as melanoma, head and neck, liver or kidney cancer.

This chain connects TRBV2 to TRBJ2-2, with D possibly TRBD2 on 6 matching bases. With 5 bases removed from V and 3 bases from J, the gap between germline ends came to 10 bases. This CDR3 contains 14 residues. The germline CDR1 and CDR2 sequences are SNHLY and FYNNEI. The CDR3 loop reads CASSWDSHTGELFF. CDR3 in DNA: TGTGCCAGCAGTTGGGACTCTCACACCGGGGAGCTGTTTTTT.

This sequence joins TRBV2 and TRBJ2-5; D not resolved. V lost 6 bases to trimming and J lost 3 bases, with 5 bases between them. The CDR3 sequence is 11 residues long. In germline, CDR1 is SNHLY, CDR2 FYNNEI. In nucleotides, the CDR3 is TGTGCCAGCAGCCTTAAAGAGACCCAGTACTTC. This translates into CASSLKETQYF.

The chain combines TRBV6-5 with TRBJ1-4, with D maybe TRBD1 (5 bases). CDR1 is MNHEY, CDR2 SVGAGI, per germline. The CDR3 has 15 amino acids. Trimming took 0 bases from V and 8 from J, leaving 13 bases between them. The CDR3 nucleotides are TGTGCCAGCAGTTACTCGGGCAGGGAGGGGGAAAAACTGTTTTTT. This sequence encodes CASSYSGREGEKLFF.

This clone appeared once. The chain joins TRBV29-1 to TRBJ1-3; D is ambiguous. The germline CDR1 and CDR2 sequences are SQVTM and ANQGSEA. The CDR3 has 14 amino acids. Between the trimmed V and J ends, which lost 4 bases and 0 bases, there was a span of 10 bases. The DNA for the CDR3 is TGCAGCGTTGCCCACGGTACCTCTGGAAACACCATATATTTT. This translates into CSVAHGTSGNTIYF.

CDR3 coding DNA: TGTGCCAGCAGGGCAGGGGGCTATGGCACCGGGGAGCTGTTTTTT. Amino acids: CASRAGGYGTGELFF. This chain links TRBV6-1 with TRBJ2-2; TRBD1 aligns across 8 bases. J gave up 4 bases and V 6 bases, and 7 bases lay outside the gene matches. This CDR3 is built from 15 residues. Germline values: CDR1 MNHNS, CDR2 SASEGT.

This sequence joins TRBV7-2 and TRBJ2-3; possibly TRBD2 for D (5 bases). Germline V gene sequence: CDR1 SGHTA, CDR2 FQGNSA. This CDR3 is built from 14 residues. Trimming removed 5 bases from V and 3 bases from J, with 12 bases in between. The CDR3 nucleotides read TGTGCCAGCAGCCTAAGGTTAGCGACAGATACGCAGTATTTT. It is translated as CASSLRLATDTQYF.

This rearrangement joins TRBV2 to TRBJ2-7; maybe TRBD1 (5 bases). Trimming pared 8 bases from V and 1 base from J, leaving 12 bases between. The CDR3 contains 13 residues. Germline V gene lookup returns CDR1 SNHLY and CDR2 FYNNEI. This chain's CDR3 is CASAGQISYEQYF. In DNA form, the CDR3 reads TGTGCCAGCGCAGGGCAGATATCCTACGAGCAGTACTTC.

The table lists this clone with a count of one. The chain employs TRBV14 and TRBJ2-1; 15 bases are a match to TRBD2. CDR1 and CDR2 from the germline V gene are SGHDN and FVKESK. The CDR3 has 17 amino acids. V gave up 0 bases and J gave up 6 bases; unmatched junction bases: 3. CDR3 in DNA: TGTGCCAGCAGCCAAGATCGGGGACTAGCGGGGGGCAATGAGCAGTTCTTC. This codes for CASSQDRGLAGGNEQFF.

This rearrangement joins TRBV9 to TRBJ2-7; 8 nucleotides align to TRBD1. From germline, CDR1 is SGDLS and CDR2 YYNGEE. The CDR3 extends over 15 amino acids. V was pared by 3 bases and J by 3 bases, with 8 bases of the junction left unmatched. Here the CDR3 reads CASSAGQGAVYEQYF. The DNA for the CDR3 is TGTGCCAGCAGCGCGGGCCAGGGGGCTGTCTACGAGCAGTACTTC.

The CDR3 here is CAWRPMRNTEAFF. The CDR3 DNA follows: TGTGCCTGGAGGCCTATGAGGAACACTGAAGCTTTCTTT. V gene TRBV30 combines with J gene TRBJ1-1; no clear D. CDR3 length: 13 residues. Deletions cut 3 bases from V and 1 base from J, with 9 bases between. In germline, CDR1 is GTSNPN, CDR2 SVGIG (reference sequence).

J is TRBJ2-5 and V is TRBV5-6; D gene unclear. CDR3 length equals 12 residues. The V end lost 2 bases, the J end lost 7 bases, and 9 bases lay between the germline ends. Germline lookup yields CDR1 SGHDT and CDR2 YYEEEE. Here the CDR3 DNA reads TGTGCCAGCAGCTTAAGAGTAGGGACCCAGTACTTC. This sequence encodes CASSLRVGTQYF.

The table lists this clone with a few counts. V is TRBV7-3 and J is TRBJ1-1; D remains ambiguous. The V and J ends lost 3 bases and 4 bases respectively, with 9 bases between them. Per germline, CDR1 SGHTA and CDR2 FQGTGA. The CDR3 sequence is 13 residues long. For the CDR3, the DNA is TGTGCCAGCAGCTTCCAATGGGGCACTGAAGCTTTCTTT. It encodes CASSFQWGTEAFF. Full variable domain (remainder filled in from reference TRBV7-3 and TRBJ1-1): GAGVSQTPSNKVTEKGKYVELRCDPISGHTALYWYRQSLGQGPEFLIYFQGTGAADDSGLPNDRFFAVRPEGSVSTLKIQRTERGDSAVYLCASSFQWGTEAFFGQGTRLTVV.

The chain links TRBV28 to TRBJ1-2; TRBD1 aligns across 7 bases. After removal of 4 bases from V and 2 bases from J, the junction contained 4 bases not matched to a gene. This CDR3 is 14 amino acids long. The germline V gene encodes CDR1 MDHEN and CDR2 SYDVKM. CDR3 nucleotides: TGTGCCAGCAGTTCGCCAGGGGGGAACTATGGCTACACCTTC. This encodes CASSSPGGNYGYTF.

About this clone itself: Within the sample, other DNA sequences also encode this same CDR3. CDR3: CASSLGGGNQPQHF. The CDR3 DNA is TGTGCCAGCAGCTTAGGCGGGGGAAATCAGCCCCAGCATTTT. The chain couples TRBV7-9 to TRBJ1-5; a weak D match, TRBD1 (5 bases). V was cut by 1 base and J by 4 bases, with 8 bases left in between. From germline, CDR1 is SEHNR and CDR2 FQNEAQ (reference sequence). The CDR3 length is 14 residues.

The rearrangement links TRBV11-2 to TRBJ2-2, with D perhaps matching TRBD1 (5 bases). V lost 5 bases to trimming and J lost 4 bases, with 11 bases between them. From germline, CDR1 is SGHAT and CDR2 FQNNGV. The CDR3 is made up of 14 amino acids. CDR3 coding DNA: TGTGCCAGCAGCCCCGCAGGGTCCACCGGGGAGCTGTTTTTT. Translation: CASSPAGSTGELFF.

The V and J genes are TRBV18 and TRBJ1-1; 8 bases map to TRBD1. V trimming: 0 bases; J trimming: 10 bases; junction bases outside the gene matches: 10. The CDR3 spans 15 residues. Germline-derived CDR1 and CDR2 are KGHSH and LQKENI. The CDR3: CASSPPSYRGDRAFF. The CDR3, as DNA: TGTGCCAGCTCACCACCATCTTACAGGGGGGACCGAGCTTTCTTT.

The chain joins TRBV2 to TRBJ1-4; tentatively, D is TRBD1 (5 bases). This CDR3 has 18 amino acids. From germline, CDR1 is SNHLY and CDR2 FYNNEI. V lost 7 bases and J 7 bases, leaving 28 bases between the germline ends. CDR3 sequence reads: CASIPRDPEFPAGEKLFF. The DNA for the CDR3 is TGTGCCAGCATTCCCCGGGACCCAGAATTCCCGGCGGGTGAAAAACTGTTTTTT.

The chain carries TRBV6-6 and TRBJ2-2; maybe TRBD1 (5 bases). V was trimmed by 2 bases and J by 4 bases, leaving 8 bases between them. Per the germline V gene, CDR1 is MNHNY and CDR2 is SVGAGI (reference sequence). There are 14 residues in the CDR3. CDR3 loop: CASSYAGFTGELFF. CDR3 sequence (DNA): TGTGCCAGCAGTTACGCAGGGTTCACCGGGGAGCTGTTTTTT.